A single sample gave rise to the 28 T cell receptor beta chains below, sequenced in a study of blood T cell repertoires in COVID-19. Using immunoSEQ multiplex PCR, the repertoire was profiled, and TCRdb retains in-frame clones only, with some absent. The sample comprises about 88,000 clones, 70% to 90% of which are singletons, and roughly 14% rests with the top ten. Sequenced material: peripheral blood. Receptor source: a woman aged 70-85 years with acute or convalescent COVID-19.

This chain links TRBV12-3 or TRBV12-4 with TRBJ1-2; possible D gene TRBD1, 5 bases. The CDR3 runs to 13 residues. V lost 3 bases and J lost 7, with 12 bases in between. CDR3 in amino acids: CASSFGRVFGYTF. The CDR3 coding sequence is TGTGCCAGCAGTTTCGGCAGGGTGTTTGGCTACACCTTC.

This sequence joins TRBV6-4 and TRBJ2-3; 8 bases are shared with TRBD2. Germline V lookup: CDR1 MRHNA, CDR2 SNTAGT. The V segment lost 6 bases and the J segment 6 bases; nucleotides outside the gene matches: 8. This CDR3 has 14 amino acids. The CDR3 DNA sequence: TGTGCCAGCAGCCCCGGGGGGGCTTTGGATACGCAGTATTTT. Translated, it gives CASSPGGALDTQYF.

The rearrangement joins TRBV11-1 to TRBJ1-1, with D unclear. V was shortened by 3 bases and J by 9 bases, with 11 bases between the two germline ends. CDR1 and CDR2 (germline): SGHAT, FQDESV (reference sequence). CDR3 size: 12 residues. The CDR3 here is CASSFVEQKAFF. The CDR3 DNA is TGTGCCAGCAGCTTTGTAGAACAGAAAGCTTTCTTT.

The chain is built from TRBV7-9 and TRBJ2-3; 13 bases fit TRBD2. The length of the CDR3 is 18 residues. Germline assignment: CDR1 SEHNR and CDR2 FQNEAQ (reference sequence). V lost 4 bases to trimming and J lost 0 bases; unmatched junction nucleotides: 7. The CDR3 region is CASSSWTSGGLSTDTQYF. DNA of the CDR3: TGTGCCAGCAGCTCGTGGACTAGCGGGGGACTTAGCACAGATACGCAGTATTTT.

J is TRBJ2-1 and V is TRBV24-1; D may be TRBD2 (5 bases). The CDR3 has 14 amino acids. The germline V and J ends were trimmed by 7 bases and 0 bases, with 9 bases remaining between them. Germline CDR1 and CDR2: KGHDR and SFDVKD. CDR3: CATRADSSYNEQFF. CDR3 DNA sequence: TGTGCCACCAGAGCGGATAGCTCCTACAATGAGCAGTTCTTC.

The chain combines TRBV7-2 with TRBJ1-1, with D possibly matching TRBD1 (6 bases). The length of the CDR3 is 14 residues. The germline gives CDR1 SGHTA, CDR2 FQGNSA. V lost 1 base, J lost 6 bases, and 12 bases lay in between. CDR3 nucleotide sequence: TGTGCCAGCAGCTTAGTGGGTCAGGGGTCTGAAGCTTTCTTT. Residues: CASSLVGQGSEAFF.

The rearrangement joins TRBV27 to TRBJ2-2; TRBD1 matches at 7 bases. V dropped 5 bases and J dropped 4; count of bases not matched to a gene: 10. The germline V gene encodes CDR1 MNHEY and CDR2 SMNVEV (reference sequence). This CDR3 region has 16 residues. The CDR3 bases are TGTGCCAGCAGTACACGACAGGGTATGGGCACCGGGGAGCTGTTTTTT. It specifies CASSTRQGMGTGELFF.

The V call is TRBV19, the J call TRBJ2-4; TRBD2 might be the D (5 bases). CDR1 is LNHDA and CDR2 is SQIVND in the germline V gene (reference sequence). There are 15 residues in the CDR3. Trimming cost V 6 bases and J 0 bases, with 12 bases left between them. Here the CDR3 DNA reads TGTGCCAGTAGGGATCCCGGGGTAGCCAAAAACATTCAGTACTTC. Translation: CASRDPGVAKNIQYF.

The V and J genes are TRBV19 and TRBJ1-1; D might be TRBD1 (5 bases). The CDR3 length is 17 residues. Germline CDR1 is LNHDA and CDR2 is SQIVND (reference sequence). Trimming took 8 bases from V and 0 from J, leaving 22 bases between them. As DNA, the CDR3 is TGTGCCAGTGCCCCCGGGACTTTTGTCATTATGAACACTGAAGCTTTCTTT. Amino acids: CASAPGTFVIMNTEAFF.

The rearrangement joins TRBV6-6 to TRBJ1-2, with 7 positions matching TRBD1. With 5 bases clipped from V and 6 bases from J, the junction kept 6 bases outside the gene matches. From germline, CDR1 is MNHNY and CDR2 SVGAGI (reference sequence). The CDR3 length is 13 residues. In DNA, the CDR3 is TGTGCCAGCAGTACCCATCAGGGGGATGGCTACACCTTC. This codes for CASSTHQGDGYTF.

The CDR3: CASSLWTSGSFSTNEQFF. As DNA, the CDR3 is TGTGCCAGCAGCCTTTGGACTAGCGGGAGTTTTTCTACGAATGAGCAGTTCTTC. The V and J genes are TRBV21-1 and TRBJ2-1; the D call in the table, TRBD2, was not verified against the DNA. TRBV21-1 is a pseudogene segment. There are 18 residues in the CDR3.

Only a few counts were recorded for this clone. The gene calls are TRBV4-3 and TRBJ1-1; a weak D match, TRBD1 (6 bases). The CDR3 length is 16 residues. The V gene lost 3 bases and the J gene lost 3 bases, with 17 bases spanning the gap. Germline CDR1 reads LGHNA; CDR2 reads YSLEER. CDR3 sequence reads: CASSQGPRGSDTEAFF. The CDR3 bases are TGCGCCAGCAGCCAGGGGCCCAGGGGCTCGGACACTGAAGCTTTCTTT.

This chain joins TRBV12-3 or TRBV12-4 and TRBJ2-2, with D hard to call. Trimming took 5 bases from V and 3 from J, leaving 4 bases between them. The length of the CDR3 is 12 residues. The CDR3 DNA is TGTGCCAGCAGTCCGTACACCGGGGAGCTGTTTTTT. Translated, it gives CASSPYTGELFF.

V and J are TRBV19 and TRBJ2-6; unclear D gene. Trimming left V 1 base short and J 0 bases short, with 10 bases between. CDR1 is LNHDA, CDR2 SQIVND, per germline (reference sequence). The CDR3 contains 17 residues. DNA for the CDR3: TGTGCCAGTAGTATAGGTAGACCGGGCTCTGGGGCCAACGTCCTGACTTTC. Translating gives CASSIGRPGSGANVLTF.

The genes are TRBV30 and TRBJ1-1; D not certain. V lost 2 bases, J lost 1 base, and 8 bases lay in between. Germline-derived CDR1 and CDR2 are GTSNPN and SVGIG (reference sequence). The CDR3 is made up of 13 amino acids. CDR3 sequence reads: CAWSWEENTEAFF. In DNA form, the CDR3 reads TGTGCCTGGAGTTGGGAGGAGAACACTGAAGCTTTCTTT.

The chain's CDR3 is CASIGDGMNTEAFF. CDR3 sequence (DNA): TGTGCCAGCATCGGAGACGGCATGAACACTGAAGCTTTCTTT. This chain joins TRBV2 and TRBJ1-1; D gene ambiguous. Trimming took off 7 bases at V and 0 bases at J, with 12 bases between the two ends. In germline, CDR1 is SNHLY, CDR2 FYNNEI. The CDR3 runs to 14 residues.

This sequence joins TRBV10-3 and TRBJ1-2, with TRBD1 as a possible D gene (5 bases). V lost 0 bases and J lost 8, with 13 bases in between. Germline values: CDR1 ENHRY, CDR2 SYGVKD. The CDR3 covers 14 residues. The CDR3 sequence: CAISESGGVAGYTF. In nucleotides, the CDR3 is TGTGCCATCAGTGAGTCAGGAGGGGTAGCGGGCTACACCTTC.

The V gene is TRBV11-3, the J gene TRBJ2-5; 7 nucleotides match TRBD2. J was trimmed by 4 bases and V by 5 bases; bases with no gene match: 10. Germline values: CDR1 SGHNT, CDR2 YENEEA. The CDR3 covers 15 residues. The CDR3 DNA sequence: TGTGCCAGCAGCCCTAACGGGAGGCATAGAGAGACCCAGTACTTC. Translating gives CASSPNGRHRETQYF.

The J gene is TRBJ2-1, the V gene TRBV2, with 9 nucleotides matching TRBD2. The CDR3 sequence is 14 residues long. Unmatched junction bases numbered 4, after V lost 3 bases and J lost 7 bases. CDR1 SNHLY and CDR2 FYNNEI come from the germline V gene. The CDR3 DNA follows: TGTGCCAGCAGTGAGGGACTAGCCGTAAATGAGCAGTTCTTC. Residues: CASSEGLAVNEQFF.

This rearrangement joins TRBV6-5 to TRBJ1-6, with a possible D match to TRBD1 (6 bases). The CDR3 is 14 residues long. Trimming cost V 10 bases and J 4 bases, with 14 bases left between them. The germline gives CDR1 MNHEY, CDR2 SVGAGI. The CDR3 DNA is TGTGCCAACAGGGAGTTGGCATATAATTCACCCCTCCACTTT. Amino acids: CANRELAYNSPLHF.

This clone was counted a few times. The chain has TRBV5-4 and TRBJ2-5, with 11 bases matching TRBD1. V trimming: 4 bases; J trimming: 1 base; junction bases outside the gene matches: 12. The germline CDR1 and CDR2 sequences are SGHNT and YYREEE (reference sequence). CDR3 length: 18 amino acids. CDR3 amino acids: CASSRGQGALKPQETQYF. Here the CDR3 DNA reads TGTGCCAGCAGCCGCGGACAGGGGGCTCTAAAACCCCAAGAGACCCAGTACTTC. The entire variable domain, with the rest obtained from reference TRBV5-4 and TRBJ2-5, is as follows: ETGVTQSPTHLIKTRGQQVTLRCSSQSGHNTVSWYQQALGQGPQFIFQYYREEENGRGNFPPRFSGLQFPNYSSELNVNALELDDSALYLCASSRGQGALKPQETQYFGPGTRLLVL.

This sequence joins TRBV7-9 and TRBJ2-1; 8 nucleotides match TRBD1. Trimming at V came to 10 bases and at J to 5 bases, leaving 7 bases not matched to a gene. Germline CDR1 SEHNR, CDR2 FQNEAQ (reference sequence). The CDR3 runs to 13 residues. The CDR3 spells CANTQGANNEQFF. DNA for the CDR3: TGTGCCAACACCCAGGGGGCAAACAATGAGCAGTTCTTC.

V and J are TRBV7-2 and TRBJ2-1; 7 bases are shared with TRBD2. This CDR3 comprises 17 residues. With 4 bases clipped from V and 0 bases from J, the junction kept 9 bases outside the gene matches. CDR1 SGHTA and CDR2 FQGNSA come from the germline V gene. CDR3 amino acids: CASSSSIAGRSYNEQFF. CDR3 DNA: TGTGCCAGCAGCTCTTCTATAGCGGGCCGCTCCTACAATGAGCAGTTCTTC.

The V gene is TRBV6-5, the J gene TRBJ2-5; TRBD1 matches at 7 bases. Trimming removed 0 bases from V and 4 bases from J; junction bases left unmatched: 2. In germline, CDR1 is MNHEY, CDR2 SVGAGI. The CDR3 has 14 residues. CDR3 DNA sequence: TGTGCCAGCAGTTACTCGGGACAGAGAGAGACCCAGTACTTC. Translating gives CASSYSGQRETQYF.

V and J are TRBV12-1 and TRBJ2-5; the table's D call, TRBD2, was not checked against the DNA. TRBV12-1 is noted as a pseudogene. The length of the CDR3 is 13 residues. DNA for the CDR3: TGTGCCAGCAGCGGGGGGGCGGCAGAGACCCAGTACTTC. Translation gives CASSGGAAETQYF.

The chain links TRBV9 to TRBJ2-1; TRBD2 matches at 13 bases. Germline assignment: CDR1 SGDLS and CDR2 YYNGEE. V shed 4 bases and J 6 bases; nucleotides not matched to a gene: 7. The CDR3 is 16 residues long. CDR3 sequence: CASSPTSGRAFNEQFF. In DNA form, the CDR3 reads TGTGCCAGCAGCCCTACTAGCGGGAGGGCCTTCAATGAGCAGTTCTTC.

The DNA of the CDR3 is TGTGCCAGCAGCTTTCTAGCGAAGAACACCGGGGAGCTGTTTTTT. It yields the protein CASSFLAKNTGELFF. The J gene is TRBJ2-2, the V gene TRBV5-6; TRBD2 is a possible D gene (6 bases). CDR3 length: 15 residues. Trimming cost V 2 bases and J 1 base, with 9 bases left between them. Germline V gives CDR1 SGHDT, CDR2 YYEEEE.

This chain joins TRBV6-5 and TRBJ2-3; 8 bases align to TRBD2. The J segment lost 4 bases and the V segment lost 0 bases, leaving 6 bases of the junction unmatched. Germline CDR1 MNHEY, CDR2 SVGAGI. This CDR3 has 16 amino acids. CDR3 region: CASSYSSGVASDTQYF. In DNA form, the CDR3 reads TGTGCCAGCAGTTACTCTAGCGGGGTCGCATCAGATACGCAGTATTTT.